This T cell receptor beta chain is drawn from a study of blood T cell repertoires in COVID-19. Study-wide background: Samples taken during acute and convalescent COVID-19 were collected in the United States, Italy and Spain. The analysed material was cDNA or gDNA that came from T cells, B-cell-depleted T cells, or PBMCs.

Under the authors' procedure: Amplification with reference gene primers provided the estimates of nucleated cell counts. Assay: immunoSEQ multiplex PCR; the TCRdb copy retains only in-frame clones and omits some. That table gives V, J and clone size, and the DNA gave D and trimming. Among 85,000 to 130,000 clones listed, around 90% were seen once. Trimming shortened V by 2 bases and J by 5 bases, and 12 bases separated the two germline ends. The CDR3 covers 14 residues. Germline CDR1 is MNHNS and CDR2 is SASEGT. The V call is TRBV6-1, the J call TRBJ1-1; possible D gene TRBD1, 5 bases. The sample taken for sequencing was peripheral blood. This sequence was found in a woman aged 55-69 years with acute or convalescent COVID-19. The CDR3 protein is CASSEIGVSTEAFF. The CDR3 DNA sequence: TGTGCCAGCAGTGAAATAGGGGTGTCGACTGAAGCTTTCTTT.